The 12 T cell receptor beta chains below were found in one sample sequenced in a study of T-cell reconstitution after alpha-beta-depleted transplantation in children. The TCRbeta library was prepared with unique molecular identifiers. TCRdb reprocessed the PCR reads with MiXCR, giving one entry per CDR3 protein. Found here are about 540,000 distinct CDR3 sequences, 25% to 30% of them singletons; the top ten hold around a third. Sequenced here: PBMCs, sampled before TCRalphabeta/CD19-depleted stem cell transplant. These receptors all stem from a boy in the first two years of life with Wiskott-Aldrich syndrome, due to receive a stem cell transplant.

The chain links TRBV3-1 to TRBJ2-5; no definite D call. The germline V gene encodes CDR1 LGHDT and CDR2 YNNKEL (reference sequence). Trimming removed 1 base from V and 1 base from J, with 10 bases in between. The CDR3 sequence is 15 residues long. The CDR3 DNA reads as TGTGCCAGCAGCCAAGGCCTAGTGGGCCAAGAGACCCAGTACTTC. Its translation: CASSQGLVGQETQYF.

The chain links TRBV20-1 to TRBJ2-7, with a tentative D call TRBD1 (5 bases). In germline, CDR1 is DFQATT, CDR2 SNEGSKA (reference sequence). This CDR3 region has 15 residues. V lost 0 bases and J lost 0, with 12 bases in between. CDR3 nucleotide sequence: TGCAGTGCTAGAGATGGAGCAGGGATCTCCTACGAGCAGTACTTC. Encoded protein: CSARDGAGISYEQYF.

This clonotype was found a few times. V usage is TRBV5-5 and J usage is TRBJ1-6, with 7 bases identical to TRBD1. V shed 0 bases, J shed 0 bases, and the junction held 6 bases outside the gene matches. This CDR3 comprises 18 residues. From germline, CDR1 is SGHKS and CDR2 YYEKEE (reference sequence). Here the CDR3 reads CASSLAGTASSYNSPLHF. Here the CDR3 DNA reads TGTGCCAGCAGCTTGGCCGGGACAGCAAGCTCCTATAATTCACCCCTCCACTTT.

This clonotype showed up just a few times. This chain uses TRBV7-9 with TRBJ1-6; tentatively, D is TRBD1 (6 bases). Germline lookup yields CDR1 SEHNR and CDR2 FQNEAQ (reference sequence). V lost 5 bases, J lost 10 bases, and 24 bases lay in between. CDR3 length equals 17 residues. CDR3 in DNA: TGTGCCAGCAGCCTAAGCGGACAGCGCGGGATTTGGTCACCCCTCCACTTT. It codes for CASSLSGQRGIWSPLHF. The whole variable domain, filled in from reference TRBV7-9 and TRBJ1-6, reads DTGVSQNPRHKITKRGQNVTFRCDPISEHNRLYWYRQTLGQGPEFLTYFQNEAQLEKSRLLSDRFSAERPKGSFSTLEIQRTEQGDSAMYLCASSLSGQRGIWSPLHFGNGTRLTVT.

This chain links TRBV28 with TRBJ2-3; 9 nucleotides align to TRBD2. The CDR3 totals 15 residues. Germline V gene sequence: CDR1 MDHEN, CDR2 SYDVKM. V shed 7 bases and J 2 bases; nucleotides not matched to a gene: 7. This CDR3 is CASKGLAGITDTQYF. The CDR3 DNA reads TGTGCCAGCAAGGGGCTAGCGGGGATCACAGATACGCAGTATTTT.

V is TRBV10-3 and J is TRBJ1-5; no reliable D call. Germline V gives CDR1 ENHRY, CDR2 SYGVKD. Trimming shortened V by 10 bases and J by 2 bases, and 12 bases separated the two germline ends. CDR3 length: 13 amino acids. In nucleotides, the CDR3 is TGTGCCACCAGGCCGGACGGCAATCAGCCCCAGCATTTT. This encodes CATRPDGNQPQHF.

The chain recombines TRBV28 with TRBJ2-7, with 8 nucleotides matching TRBD1. V dropped 4 bases and J dropped 2; count of bases not matched to a gene: 7. The CDR3 length is 15 residues. From germline, CDR1 is MDHEN and CDR2 SYDVKM. CDR3 sequence reads: CASSSPDRVTYEQYF. In nucleotides, the CDR3 is TGTGCCAGCAGTTCTCCGGACAGGGTAACCTACGAGCAGTACTTC.

This clonotype showed up just a few times. The V and J genes are TRBV28 and TRBJ1-5; D is possibly TRBD1 (6 bases). CDR3 length equals 13 residues. CDR1 is MDHEN, CDR2 SYDVKM, per germline. The germline V and J ends were trimmed by 3 bases and 6 bases, with 9 bases remaining between them. The CDR3, as DNA: TGTGCCAGCAGTTTCAGGGGAACTCAGCCCCAGCATTTT. This gives the protein CASSFRGTQPQHF.

The chain is built from TRBV25-1 and TRBJ2-1, with 9 bases matching TRBD1. The J segment lost 3 bases and the V segment lost 2 bases, leaving 5 bases of the junction unmatched. The germline V gene encodes CDR1 MGHDK and CDR2 SYGVNS. This CDR3 is built from 16 residues. The CDR3 bases are TGTGCCAGCAGTGAACTAGGACAGGGGAACTACAATGAGCAGTTCTTC. Amino acid sequence: CASSELGQGNYNEQFF.

The chain employs TRBV20-1 and TRBJ2-1; D may be TRBD2 (5 bases). Germline CDR1 DFQATT, CDR2 SNEGSKA (reference sequence). The V end was cut by 0 bases, the J end by 2 bases, with 8 bases between. The CDR3 totals 14 residues. CDR3 bases: TGCAGTGCTAGAGAGCGGGTAACCTACAATGAGCAGTTCTTC. Residues: CSARERVTYNEQFF.

The chain carries TRBV7-7 and TRBJ2-5; 11 positions agree with TRBD2. The CDR3 is 16 amino acids. The V gene end was trimmed by 1 base and the J gene end by 3 bases; junction bases not matched to a gene: 4. CDR1 is SSHAT and CDR2 is FNYEAQ in the germline V gene (reference sequence). The CDR3 coding sequence is TGTGCCAGCAGCTTAGGACTAGCGGGAATCAAAGAGACCCAGTACTTC. Translated: CASSLGLAGIKETQYF.

The chain joins TRBV20-1 to TRBJ2-3; 10 positions match TRBD2. The CDR3 is 16 residues long. Germline V gives CDR1 DFQATT, CDR2 SNEGSKA (reference sequence). V lost 3 bases, J lost 4 bases, and 10 bases stayed unmatched. This CDR3 is CSARYLAGVVADTQYF. The CDR3 region has the DNA TGCAGTGCTAGGTATCTAGCGGGAGTCGTTGCAGATACGCAGTATTTT.